Each of the 25 T cell receptor beta chains below was sequenced from the same sample in a study of graft-versus-host responses after intestinal transplantation. No antigen has been identified for these receptors. Here immunoSEQ multiplex PCR was the method, and the copy in TCRdb shows in-frame clones only, minus some. Here the sample spans around 100,000 clones, 85% to 95% being singletons. Material: unstimulated CD8+ T cells sorted from spleen or lymph node cells, obtained before transplant. Receptors originate from a human donor who was the organ donor for an intestinal transplant.

CDR3 sequence (DNA): TGTGCCAGCAGCGTATCGCGCGGGAGTGTCTATGAGCAGTTCTTC. This translates into CASSVSRGSVYEQFF. This chain links TRBV9 with TRBJ2-1; TRBD2 matches at 7 bases. J gave up 8 bases and V 1 base, and 9 bases lay outside the gene matches. The CDR3 length is 15 residues. The germline gives CDR1 SGDLS, CDR2 YYNGEE.

The CDR3 protein is CSVEGSNIQYF. In DNA form, the CDR3 reads TGCAGCGTTGAAGGCAGTAACATTCAGTACTTC. The V gene is TRBV29-1, the J gene TRBJ2-4; no definite D call. Germline CDR1 reads SQVTM; CDR2 reads ANQGSEA. V was shortened by 1 base and J by 7 bases, with 5 bases between the two germline ends. There are 11 residues in the CDR3.

The chain employs TRBV19 and TRBJ2-7, with 9 positions matching TRBD2. Germline lookup yields CDR1 LNHDA and CDR2 SQIVND (reference sequence). The CDR3 has 15 residues. Unmatched junction bases numbered 9, after V lost 6 bases and J lost 3 bases. Here the CDR3 DNA reads TGTGCCAGTAGGACCGGGACTAGCAGCGGCTACGAGCAGTACTTC. This encodes CASRTGTSSGYEQYF.

This sequence joins TRBV4-1 and TRBJ2-1, with 10 bases aligning to TRBD2. V lost 7 bases, J lost 10 bases, and 16 bases stayed unmatched. Germline V gene lookup returns CDR1 MGHRA and CDR2 YSYEKL. This CDR3 spans 16 amino acids. For the CDR3, the DNA is TGCGCCAGCACCTTGGGTCCCCTCCAGCGGGAGGGGGAGCAGTTCTTC. It codes for CASTLGPLQREGEQFF.

On this clone itself: The same CDR3 also results from other DNA sequences found in this sample. The rearrangement uses TRBV6-5 and TRBJ1-2; the match to TRBD1 covers 7 bases. Germline CDR1 MNHEY, CDR2 SVGAGI. V was pared by 3 bases and J by 0 bases, with 1 base of the junction left unmatched. The length of the CDR3 is 14 residues. The DNA for the CDR3 is TGTGCCAGCAGTTATGGGACAGCTAACTATGGCTACACCTTC. Amino acid sequence: CASSYGTANYGYTF.

This clone appeared once. The chain employs TRBV7-9 and TRBJ2-7; D is unclear. This CDR3 is built from 13 residues. V lost 1 base to trimming and J lost 5 bases, with 9 bases between them. Germline V gene sequence: CDR1 SEHNR, CDR2 FQNEAQ (reference sequence). This CDR3 reads CASSLGSTNEQYF. CDR3 nucleotides: TGTGCCAGCAGCTTAGGAAGCACCAACGAGCAGTACTTC.

This chain connects TRBV2 to TRBJ2-7; 8 bases are a match to TRBD2. CDR3 length equals 14 residues. CDR1 is SNHLY, CDR2 FYNNEI, per germline. The V segment lost 6 bases and the J segment 0 bases; nucleotides outside the gene matches: 4. This chain's CDR3 is CASSGGGLSYEQYF. The CDR3 DNA reads as TGTGCCAGCAGCGGGGGGGGCCTCTCCTACGAGCAGTACTTC.

Worth noting for this clone: The junction departs from the called germline gene at one end, perhaps through a read error. The V call is TRBV2, the J call TRBJ1-1; 7 positions agree with TRBD1. Germline CDR1 is SNHLY and CDR2 is FYNNEI. This CDR3 comprises 13 residues. This chain's CDR3 is CANSPGQITEAFF. CDR3 nucleotides: TGTGCCAACAGTCCGGGACAGATCACTGAAGCTTTCTTT. The entire variable domain, with the rest obtained from reference TRBV2 and TRBJ1-1, is as follows: EPEVTQTPSHQVTQMGQEVILRCVPISNHLYFYWYRQILGQKVEFLVSFYNNEISEKSEIFDDQFSVERPDGSNFTLKIRSTKLEDSAMYFCANSPGQITEAFFGQGTRLTVV.

The chain carries TRBV4-3 and TRBJ1-1; no clear D. With 1 base removed from V and 1 base from J, the gap between germline ends came to 7 bases. Germline lookup yields CDR1 LGHNA and CDR2 YSLEER. The CDR3 runs to 14 residues. This CDR3 reads CASSQVGQNTEAFF. In nucleotides, the CDR3 is TGCGCCAGCAGCCAAGTGGGTCAGAACACTGAAGCTTTCTTT.

The chain uses TRBV2 and TRBJ2-3; unclear D gene. CDR1 is SNHLY, CDR2 FYNNEI, per germline. The CDR3 loop spans 12 amino acids. The germline V and J ends were trimmed by 6 bases and 6 bases, with 10 bases remaining between them. CDR3 sequence reads: CASRLPRDTQYF. CDR3 nucleotides: TGTGCCAGCAGGTTGCCACGGGATACGCAGTATTTT.

This sequence joins TRBV7-2 and TRBJ2-1; no clear D gene. The germline CDR1 and CDR2 sequences are SGHTA and FQGNSA. The CDR3 length is 13 residues. Trimming took 1 base from V and 9 from J, leaving 10 bases between them. The CDR3 DNA reads as TGTGCCAGCAGCTTAGGGGTAGCCCTTGAGCAGTTCTTC. Its protein is CASSLGVALEQFF.

This chain uses TRBV2 with TRBJ2-7, with TRBD1 identical over 11 bases. Germline-derived CDR1 and CDR2 are SNHLY and FYNNEI. This CDR3 has 14 residues. V lost 8 bases to trimming and J lost 5 bases; unmatched junction nucleotides: 8. The CDR3 coding sequence is TGTGCCAGCGAAAAATGGACAGGGGGCAACGAGCAGTACTTC. This codes for CASEKWTGGNEQYF. Full variable domain (missing parts from reference TRBV2 and TRBJ2-7): EPEVTQTPSHQVTQMGQEVILRCVPISNHLYFYWYRQILGQKVEFLVSFYNNEISEKSEIFDDQFSVERPDGSNFTLKIRSTKLEDSAMYFCASEKWTGGNEQYFGPGTRLTVT.

The chain couples TRBV30 to TRBJ1-1; D is unclear. The CDR3 contains 13 residues. Trimming removed 2 bases from V and 2 bases from J, with 9 bases in between. Germline V gene data show CDR1 as GTSNPN and CDR2 as SVGIG (reference sequence). CDR3 sequence reads: CAWSSGGNTEAFF. Here the CDR3 DNA reads TGTGCCTGGAGTTCCGGTGGAAACACTGAAGCTTTCTTT.

The chain employs TRBV7-8 and TRBJ2-3, with TRBD2 matching over 8 bases. The CDR3 extends over 15 amino acids. CDR1 is SGHVS and CDR2 is FQNEAQ in the germline V gene. V shed 4 bases, J shed 1 base, and the junction held 4 bases outside the gene matches. CDR3 DNA sequence: TGTGCCAGCAGCTATAGCGGGACGCGCACAGATACGCAGTATTTT. It yields the protein CASSYSGTRTDTQYF.

The chain combines TRBV4-1 with TRBJ2-7; D is possibly TRBD1 or TRBD2 (5 bases each). The germline gives CDR1 MGHRA, CDR2 YSYEKL. V was pared by 2 bases and J by 6 bases, with 20 bases between. This CDR3 contains 16 residues. The CDR3 DNA follows: TGCGCCAGCAGCCAACAAACCGGGACGTGGGGGAGCGAGCAGTACTTC. Its translation is CASSQQTGTWGSEQYF.

This chain uses TRBV29-1 with TRBJ2-1; TRBD2 might be the D (5 bases). Per germline, CDR1 SQVTM and CDR2 ANQGSEA. The CDR3 covers 14 residues. The ends were cut back, 3 bases at V and 4 bases at J, with 13 bases in the middle. The DNA of the CDR3 is TGCAGCGTTGATTCACTGACTACGTACAATGAGCAGTTCTTC. Protein sequence: CSVDSLTTYNEQFF.

This clone turned up a few times. The chain uses TRBV5-6 and TRBJ1-1; no clear D gene. In germline, CDR1 is SGHDT, CDR2 YYEEEE. The CDR3 is made up of 12 amino acids. V was clipped by 2 bases and J by 4 bases, with 6 bases between them. The CDR3, as DNA: TGTGCCAGCAGCTTTGGTTCCACTGAAGCTTTCTTT. It yields the protein CASSFGSTEAFF.

V usage is TRBV29-1 and J usage is TRBJ2-5; 9 nucleotides align to TRBD1. Germline V gene data show CDR1 as SQVTM and CDR2 as ANQGSEA. This CDR3 comprises 15 residues. V lost 8 bases, J lost 5 bases, and 15 bases stayed unmatched. CDR3 DNA sequence: TGCAGCCTCAGCGGCGGGGGACAGGGATTCGAGACCCAGTACTTC. Its translation: CSLSGGGQGFETQYF. Full variable domain (remainder filled in from reference TRBV29-1 and TRBJ2-5): SAVISQKPSRDICQRGTSLTIQCQVDSQVTMMFWYRQQPGQSLTLIATANQGSEATYESGFVIDKFPISRPNLTFSTLTVSNMSPEDSSIYLCSLSGGGQGFETQYFGPGTRLLVL.

This clone has a single count. The V gene is TRBV27, the J gene TRBJ1-1; 8 bases match TRBD1. Germline V gene sequence: CDR1 MNHEY, CDR2 SMNVEV (reference sequence). V was clipped by 1 base and J by 8 bases; unmatched bases: 18. There are 18 residues in the CDR3. The CDR3 protein is CASSLYIPYGQGAGEAFF. The CDR3 coding sequence is TGTGCCAGCAGTTTATACATACCCTACGGGCAGGGGGCAGGAGAAGCTTTCTTT.

V is TRBV27 and J is TRBJ2-7, with 14 bases identical to TRBD2. V shed 5 bases, J shed 2 bases, and the junction held 5 bases outside the gene matches. CDR1 and CDR2 (germline): MNHEY, SMNVEV (reference sequence). This CDR3 contains 16 residues. As DNA, the CDR3 is TGTGCCAGCAGTGTAGGACTAGCGGGAGGACCCTACGAGCAGTACTTC. Its protein is CASSVGLAGGPYEQYF.

This chain uses TRBV18 with TRBJ2-6; D is undetermined. Germline V gene data show CDR1 as KGHSH and CDR2 as LQKENI. The ends were cut back, 2 bases at V and 4 bases at J, with 18 bases in the middle. The CDR3 runs 18 residues. This CDR3 is CASSPSREARLGANVLTF. DNA of the CDR3: TGTGCCAGCTCACCAAGCAGAGAAGCTAGACTCGGGGCCAACGTCCTGACTTTC.

The V call is TRBV27, the J call TRBJ2-7; a weak D match, TRBD2 (6 bases). V was pared by 1 base and J by 1 base, with 23 bases between. The CDR3 runs 19 residues. The germline gives CDR1 MNHEY, CDR2 SMNVEV (reference sequence). The CDR3 protein is CASSLFSALEAGGSYEQYF. The CDR3 bases are TGTGCCAGCAGTTTATTTAGCGCTCTTGAAGCGGGTGGGTCCTACGAGCAGTACTTC.

The chain recombines TRBV4-1 with TRBJ2-1; D remains ambiguous. This CDR3 is 15 amino acids long. The V gene lost 3 bases and the J gene lost 4 bases, with 13 bases spanning the gap. From germline, CDR1 is MGHRA and CDR2 YSYEKL. The CDR3, as DNA: TGCGCCAGCAGCCACGGAGATCTAGATTACAATGAGCAGTTCTTC. It specifies CASSHGDLDYNEQFF.

The gene calls are TRBV4-1 and TRBJ1-2; D ambiguous. Germline V gene sequence: CDR1 MGHRA, CDR2 YSYEKL. CDR3 length equals 14 residues. The V gene lost 4 bases and the J gene lost 8 bases, with 17 bases spanning the gap. The CDR3 bases are TGCGCCAGCAGCCCTCATACGACACGAACGGGCTACACCTTC. Translation gives CASSPHTTRTGYTF.

The chain couples TRBV9 to TRBJ2-3; either TRBD1 or TRBD2 may fit D (5 bases each). Per germline, CDR1 SGDLS and CDR2 YYNGEE. This CDR3 region has 14 residues. Trimming left V 3 bases short and J 4 bases short, with 12 bases between. DNA of the CDR3: TGTGCCAGCAGCGCCCGAGGGGCGGCAGATACGCAGTATTTT. The encoded protein is CASSARGAADTQYF.